This T cell receptor beta chain was sequenced during a study of T cell responses to AZD1222 COVID-19 vaccine. TCRdb's table, derived via immunoSEQ multiplex PCR, lists solely in-frame clones and lacks some. The profile shows under 150,000 clones, about 92% of them singletons. V was cut by 2 bases and J by 4 bases, with 12 bases left in between. Germline CDR1 MGHDK, CDR2 SYGVNS. This CDR3 comprises 15 residues. The genes are TRBV25-1 and TRBJ1-3, with D hard to call. This material consisted of peripheral blood, taken on day 0 of AZD1222 vaccination. The source is an adult in good health. The CDR3 region has the DNA TGTGCCAGCAGTGAAGGTCAACCAGCGGGAAACACCATATATTTT. It translates to CASSEGQPAGNTIYF.